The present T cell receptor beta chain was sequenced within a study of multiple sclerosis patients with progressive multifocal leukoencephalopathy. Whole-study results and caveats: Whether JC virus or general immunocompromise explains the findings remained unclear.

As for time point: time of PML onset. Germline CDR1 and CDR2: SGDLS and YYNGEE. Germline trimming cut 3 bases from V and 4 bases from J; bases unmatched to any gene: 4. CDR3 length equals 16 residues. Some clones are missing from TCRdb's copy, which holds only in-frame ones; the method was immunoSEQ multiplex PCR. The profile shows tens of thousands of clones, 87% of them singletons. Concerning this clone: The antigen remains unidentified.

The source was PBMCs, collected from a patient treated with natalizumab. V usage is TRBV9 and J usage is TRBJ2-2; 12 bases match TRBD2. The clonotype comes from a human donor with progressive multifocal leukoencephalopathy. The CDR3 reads CASSAWTSGVTGELFF. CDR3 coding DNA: TGTGCCAGCAGCGCGTGGACTAGCGGGGTCACCGGGGAGCTGTTTTTT.